This T cell receptor (beta chain) stems from a study of cytomegalovirus exposure and HLA in healthy donors. PCR used 60 Vbeta primers and 13 Jbeta primers. The data were produced by immunoSEQ multiplex PCR, yet TCRdb's version contains in-frame clones alone and is incomplete. This table holds under 150,000 clones, 70% to 85% found once. The CDR3 totals 14 residues. V gave up 6 bases and J gave up 0 bases, with 12 bases separating them. Germline lookup yields CDR1 SNHLY and CDR2 FYNNEI. The source material was PBMCs. The sequence derives from a boy between 10 and 17 years old in good health and CMV-seronegative. The V call is TRBV2, the J call TRBJ2-7; TRBD2 is a possible D gene (6 bases). As DNA, the CDR3 is TGTGCCAGCAGGATAGCGGCAAGCTCCTACGAGCAGTACTTC. Protein: CASRIAASSYEQYF.